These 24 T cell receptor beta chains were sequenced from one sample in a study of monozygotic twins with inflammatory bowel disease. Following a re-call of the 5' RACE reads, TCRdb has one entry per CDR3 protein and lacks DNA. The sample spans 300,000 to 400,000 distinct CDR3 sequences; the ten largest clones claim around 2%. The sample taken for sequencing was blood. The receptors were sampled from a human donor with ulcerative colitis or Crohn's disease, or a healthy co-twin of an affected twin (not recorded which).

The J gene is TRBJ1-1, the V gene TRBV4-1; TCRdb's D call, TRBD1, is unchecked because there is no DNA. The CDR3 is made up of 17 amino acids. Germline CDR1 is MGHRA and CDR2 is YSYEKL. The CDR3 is CASSQVMRGRNDTEAFF.

CDR3: CATSTNLETQYF. This chain joins TRBV15 and TRBJ2-5. Germline assignment: CDR1 LNHNV and CDR2 YYDKDF (reference sequence). CDR3 length equals 12 residues.

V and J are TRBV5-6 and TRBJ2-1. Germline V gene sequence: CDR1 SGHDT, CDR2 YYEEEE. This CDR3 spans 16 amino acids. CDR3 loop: CASSLLETDSYNEQFF.

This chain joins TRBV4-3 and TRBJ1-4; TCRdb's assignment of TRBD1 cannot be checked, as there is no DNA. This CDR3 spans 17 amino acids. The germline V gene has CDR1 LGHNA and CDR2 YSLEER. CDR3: CASSQDPVGQINEKLFF.

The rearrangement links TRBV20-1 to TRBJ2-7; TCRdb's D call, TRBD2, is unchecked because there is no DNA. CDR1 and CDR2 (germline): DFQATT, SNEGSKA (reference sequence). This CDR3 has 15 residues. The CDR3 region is CSARISGLLPYEQYF.

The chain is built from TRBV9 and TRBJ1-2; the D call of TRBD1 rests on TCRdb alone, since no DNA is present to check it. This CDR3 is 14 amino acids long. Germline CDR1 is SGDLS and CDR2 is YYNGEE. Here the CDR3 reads CASSALTGPYGYTF.

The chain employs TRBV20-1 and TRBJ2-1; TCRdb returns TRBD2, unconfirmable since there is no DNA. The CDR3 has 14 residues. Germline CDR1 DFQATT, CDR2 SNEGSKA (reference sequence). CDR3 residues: CSVTGTSYYNEQFF.

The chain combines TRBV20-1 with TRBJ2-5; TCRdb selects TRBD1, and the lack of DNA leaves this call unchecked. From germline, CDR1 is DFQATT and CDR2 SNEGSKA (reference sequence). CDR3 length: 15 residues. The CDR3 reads CSASKGQFDGKTQYF.

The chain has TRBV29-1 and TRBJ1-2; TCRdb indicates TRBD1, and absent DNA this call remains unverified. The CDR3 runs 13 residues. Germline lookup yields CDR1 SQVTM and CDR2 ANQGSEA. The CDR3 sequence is CSVYRQVNYGYTF.

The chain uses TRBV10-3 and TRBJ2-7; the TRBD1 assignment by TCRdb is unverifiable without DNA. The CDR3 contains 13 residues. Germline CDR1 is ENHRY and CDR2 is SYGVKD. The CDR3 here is CAASPLNLGEQYF.

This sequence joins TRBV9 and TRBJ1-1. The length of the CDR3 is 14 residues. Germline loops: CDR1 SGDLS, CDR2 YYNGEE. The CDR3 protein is CASSGVTGNTEAFF. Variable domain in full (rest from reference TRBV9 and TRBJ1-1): DSGVTQTPKHLITATGQRVTLRCSPRSGDLSVYWYQQSLDQGLQFLIQYYNGEERAKGNILERFSAQQFPDLHSELNLSSLELGDSALYFCASSGVTGNTEAFFGQGTRLTVV.

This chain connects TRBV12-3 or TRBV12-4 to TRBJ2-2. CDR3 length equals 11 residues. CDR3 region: CATRNTGELFF.

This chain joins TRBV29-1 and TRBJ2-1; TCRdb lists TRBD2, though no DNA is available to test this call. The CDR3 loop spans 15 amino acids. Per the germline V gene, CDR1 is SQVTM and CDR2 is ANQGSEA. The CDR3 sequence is CSVPPAGGTYNEQFF.

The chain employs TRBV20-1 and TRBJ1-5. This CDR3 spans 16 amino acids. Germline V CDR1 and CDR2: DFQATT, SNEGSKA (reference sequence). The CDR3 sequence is CSARDQEAYSNQPQHF.

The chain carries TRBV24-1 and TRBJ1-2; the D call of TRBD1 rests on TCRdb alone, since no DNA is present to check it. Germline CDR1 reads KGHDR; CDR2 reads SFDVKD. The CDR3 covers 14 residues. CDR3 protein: CATSDLGQGQGYTF.

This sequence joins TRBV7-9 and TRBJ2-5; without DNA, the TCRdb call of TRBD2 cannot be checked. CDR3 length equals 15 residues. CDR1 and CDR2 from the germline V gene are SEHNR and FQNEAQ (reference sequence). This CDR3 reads CASSPQRLVQETQYF.

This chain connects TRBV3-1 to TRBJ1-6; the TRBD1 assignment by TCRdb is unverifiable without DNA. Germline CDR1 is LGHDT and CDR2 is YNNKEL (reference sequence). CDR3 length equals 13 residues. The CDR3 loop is CASSRDRNSPLHF.

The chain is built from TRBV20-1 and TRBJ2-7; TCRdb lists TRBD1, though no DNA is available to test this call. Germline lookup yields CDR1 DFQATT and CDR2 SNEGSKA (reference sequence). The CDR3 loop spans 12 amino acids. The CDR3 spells CSAVQGGNEQYF.

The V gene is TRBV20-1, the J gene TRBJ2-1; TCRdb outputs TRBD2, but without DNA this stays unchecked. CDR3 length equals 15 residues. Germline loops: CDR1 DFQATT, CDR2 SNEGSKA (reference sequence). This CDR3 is CSARASGGSGAEQFF.

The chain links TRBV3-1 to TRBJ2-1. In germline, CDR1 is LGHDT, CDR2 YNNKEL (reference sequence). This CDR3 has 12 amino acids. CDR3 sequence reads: CASSHGKPEQFF.

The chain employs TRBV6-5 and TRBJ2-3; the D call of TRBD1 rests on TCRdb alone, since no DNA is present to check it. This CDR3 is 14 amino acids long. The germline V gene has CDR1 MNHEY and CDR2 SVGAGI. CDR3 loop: CASSYRDRTDTQYF.

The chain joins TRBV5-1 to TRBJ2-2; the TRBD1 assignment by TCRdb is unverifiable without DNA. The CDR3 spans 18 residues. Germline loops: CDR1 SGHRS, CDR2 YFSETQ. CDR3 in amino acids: CASSLTGTGAHNTGELFF.

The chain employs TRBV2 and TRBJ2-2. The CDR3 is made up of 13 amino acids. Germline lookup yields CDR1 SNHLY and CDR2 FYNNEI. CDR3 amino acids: CASSRSNTGELFF.

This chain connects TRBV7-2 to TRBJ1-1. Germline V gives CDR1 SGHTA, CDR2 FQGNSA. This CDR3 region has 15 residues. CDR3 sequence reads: CTSSLVPWGATEAFF.